This T cell receptor (beta chain) was sequenced for a study of T cells in Graves' hyperthyroidism and ophthalmopathy. Amplification of TCR beta CDR3 regions was performed using RNA transcripts as template. RT-PCR in the first round (using the HTBI primer set) targeted the TCR CDR3. MiXCR, applied by TCRdb to the multiplex PCR reads, yields one record per CDR3 protein. The sample gives about 640,000 distinct CDR3 sequences, about 20% of which show up once; about 34% is in the top ten. The CDR3 is 16 amino acids. The junction had 8 bases not matched to a gene; V was cut back by 1 base and J by 6 bases. CDR1 and CDR2 from the germline V gene are SGHTA and FQGNSA. Findings and caveats of the study: Ophthalmopathy cases were set apart from stable hyperthyroidism by a 13 V-J model.

About this clonotype itself: Its target is not known.

This TCR came from a young man with Graves' ophthalmopathy. Sequencing was done on a sample of blood. This chain connects TRBV7-2 to TRBJ2-1, with TRBD1 matching 8 bases. DNA of the CDR3: TGTGCCAGCAGCTTAGGTAGCAGGGGGCGGTCCAATGAGCAGTTCTTC. This sequence encodes CASSLGSRGRSNEQFF.